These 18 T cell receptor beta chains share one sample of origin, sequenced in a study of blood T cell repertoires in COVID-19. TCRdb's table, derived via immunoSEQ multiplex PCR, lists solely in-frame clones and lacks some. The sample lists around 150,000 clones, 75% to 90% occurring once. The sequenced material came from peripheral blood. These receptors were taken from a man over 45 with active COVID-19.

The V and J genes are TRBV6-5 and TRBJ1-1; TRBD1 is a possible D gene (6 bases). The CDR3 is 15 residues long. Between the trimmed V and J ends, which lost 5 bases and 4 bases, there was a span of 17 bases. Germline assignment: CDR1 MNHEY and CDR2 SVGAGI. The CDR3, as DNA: TGTGCCAGCAGTCTTTCGACAGGAAGGACCACTGAAGCTTTCTTT. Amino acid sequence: CASSLSTGRTTEAFF.

The CDR3 bases are TGCGCCAGCAGCCCAGGGGTGACCGGGGAGCTGTTTTTT. This codes for CASSPGVTGELFF. The J gene is TRBJ2-2, the V gene TRBV5-1; possible D gene TRBD1, 6 bases. The CDR3 has 13 amino acids. CDR1 is SGHRS, CDR2 YFSETQ, per germline. V dropped 4 bases and J dropped 5 bases, with 9 bases sitting between them.

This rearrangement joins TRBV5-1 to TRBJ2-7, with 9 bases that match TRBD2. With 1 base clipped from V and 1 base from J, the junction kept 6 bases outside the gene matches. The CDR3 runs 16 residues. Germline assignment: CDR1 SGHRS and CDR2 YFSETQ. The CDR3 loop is CASSLRASGISYEQYF. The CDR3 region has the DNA TGCGCCAGCAGCTTGAGGGCTAGCGGGATTTCCTACGAGCAGTACTTC.

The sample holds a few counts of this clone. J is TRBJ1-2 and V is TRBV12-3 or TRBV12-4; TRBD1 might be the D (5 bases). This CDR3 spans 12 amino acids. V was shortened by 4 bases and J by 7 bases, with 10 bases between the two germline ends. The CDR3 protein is CASSSGGTGYTF. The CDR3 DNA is TGTGCCAGCAGTTCCGGCGGGACTGGCTACACCTTC.

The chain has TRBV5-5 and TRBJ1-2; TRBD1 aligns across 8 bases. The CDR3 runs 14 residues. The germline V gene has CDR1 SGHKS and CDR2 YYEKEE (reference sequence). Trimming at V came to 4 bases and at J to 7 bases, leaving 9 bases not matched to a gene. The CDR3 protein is CASSNTLGQVGYTF. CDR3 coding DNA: TGTGCCAGCAGCAACACGCTGGGACAGGTTGGCTACACCTTC.

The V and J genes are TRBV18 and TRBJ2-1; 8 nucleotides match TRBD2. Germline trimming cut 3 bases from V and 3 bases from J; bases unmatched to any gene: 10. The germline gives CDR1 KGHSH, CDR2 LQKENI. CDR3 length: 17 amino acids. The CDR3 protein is CASSPSLAGIGYNEQFF. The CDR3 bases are TGTGCCAGCTCACCCTCTCTAGCGGGTATAGGCTACAATGAGCAGTTCTTC.

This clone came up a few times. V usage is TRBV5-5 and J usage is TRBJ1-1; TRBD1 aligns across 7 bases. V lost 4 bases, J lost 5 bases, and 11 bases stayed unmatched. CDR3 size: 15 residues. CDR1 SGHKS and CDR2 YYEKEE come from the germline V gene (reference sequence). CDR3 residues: CASSPARGTLTEAFF. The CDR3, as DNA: TGTGCCAGCAGCCCTGCCAGGGGGACCTTAACTGAAGCTTTCTTT.

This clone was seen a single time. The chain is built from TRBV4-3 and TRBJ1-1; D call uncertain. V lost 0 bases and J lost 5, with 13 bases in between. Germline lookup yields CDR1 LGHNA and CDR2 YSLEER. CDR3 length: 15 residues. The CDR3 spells CASSQDRNRGTEAFF. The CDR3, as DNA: TGCGCCAGCAGCCAAGATCGAAACAGAGGGACTGAAGCTTTCTTT.

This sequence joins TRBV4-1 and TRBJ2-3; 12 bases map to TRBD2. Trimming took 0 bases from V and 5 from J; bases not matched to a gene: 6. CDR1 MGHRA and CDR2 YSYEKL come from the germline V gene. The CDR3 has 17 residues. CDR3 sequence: CASSQDKTSGGLDTQYF. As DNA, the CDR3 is TGCGCCAGCAGCCAAGATAAGACTAGCGGGGGCCTAGATACGCAGTATTTT.

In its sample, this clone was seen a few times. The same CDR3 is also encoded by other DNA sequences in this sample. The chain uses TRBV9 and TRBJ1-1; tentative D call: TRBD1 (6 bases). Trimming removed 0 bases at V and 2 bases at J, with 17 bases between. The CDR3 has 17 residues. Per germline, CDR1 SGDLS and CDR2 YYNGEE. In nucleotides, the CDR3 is TGTGCCAGCAGCGTAGCTCCCCCGGGACAAATTAACACTGAAGCTTTCTTT. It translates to CASSVAPPGQINTEAFF.

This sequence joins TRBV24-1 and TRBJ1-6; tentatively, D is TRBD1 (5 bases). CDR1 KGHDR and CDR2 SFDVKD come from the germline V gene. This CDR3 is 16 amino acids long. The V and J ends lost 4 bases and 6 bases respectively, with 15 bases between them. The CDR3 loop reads CATSDEPRAINSPLHF. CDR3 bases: TGTGCCACCAGTGACGAACCCAGGGCTATTAATTCACCCCTCCACTTT.

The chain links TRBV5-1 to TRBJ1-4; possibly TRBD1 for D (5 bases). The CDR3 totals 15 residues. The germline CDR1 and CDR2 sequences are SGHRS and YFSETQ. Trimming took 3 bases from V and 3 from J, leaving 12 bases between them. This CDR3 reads CASSSAGGANEKLFF. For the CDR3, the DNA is TGCGCCAGCAGCTCGGCGGGGGGAGCTAATGAAAAACTGTTTTTT.

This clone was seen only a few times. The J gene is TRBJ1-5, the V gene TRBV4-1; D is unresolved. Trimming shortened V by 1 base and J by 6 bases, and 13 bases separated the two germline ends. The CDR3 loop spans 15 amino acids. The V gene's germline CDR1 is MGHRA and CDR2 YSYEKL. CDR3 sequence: CASSQGPFGGQPQHF. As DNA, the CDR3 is TGCGCCAGCAGCCAAGGTCCCTTCGGTGGTCAGCCCCAGCATTTT.

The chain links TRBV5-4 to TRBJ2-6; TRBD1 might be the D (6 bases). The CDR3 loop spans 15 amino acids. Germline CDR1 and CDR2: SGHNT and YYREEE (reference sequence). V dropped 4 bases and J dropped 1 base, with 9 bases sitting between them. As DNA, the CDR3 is TGTGCCAGCAGCCTCGACAGGTCTGGGGCCAACGTCCTGACTTTC. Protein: CASSLDRSGANVLTF.

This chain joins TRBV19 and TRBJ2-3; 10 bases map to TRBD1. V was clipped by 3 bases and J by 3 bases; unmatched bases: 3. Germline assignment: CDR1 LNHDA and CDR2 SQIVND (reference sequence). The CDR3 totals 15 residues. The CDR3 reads CASSMGQGTTDTQYF. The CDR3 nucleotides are TGTGCCAGTAGTATGGGACAGGGGACTACAGATACGCAGTATTTT.

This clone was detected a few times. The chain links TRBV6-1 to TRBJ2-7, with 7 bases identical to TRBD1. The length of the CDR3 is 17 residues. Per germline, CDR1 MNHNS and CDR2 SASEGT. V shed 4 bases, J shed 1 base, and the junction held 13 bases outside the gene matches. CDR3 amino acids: CASSGPYPGQSSYEQYF. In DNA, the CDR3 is TGTGCCAGCAGTGGTCCCTATCCGGGACAGTCTTCCTACGAGCAGTACTTC.

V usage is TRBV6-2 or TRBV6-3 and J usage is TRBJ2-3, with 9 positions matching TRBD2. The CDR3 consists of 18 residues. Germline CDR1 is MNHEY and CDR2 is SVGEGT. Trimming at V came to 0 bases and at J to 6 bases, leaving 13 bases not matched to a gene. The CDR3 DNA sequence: TGTGCCAGCAGTTACTCGAGGTCTCTAGCGGGGAAATCTGATACGCAGTATTTT. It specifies CASSYSRSLAGKSDTQYF.

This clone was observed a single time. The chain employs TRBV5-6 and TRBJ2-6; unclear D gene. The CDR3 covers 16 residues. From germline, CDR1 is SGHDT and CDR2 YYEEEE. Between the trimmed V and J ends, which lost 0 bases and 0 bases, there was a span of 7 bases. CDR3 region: CASSLGLSSGANVLTF. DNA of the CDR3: TGTGCCAGCAGCTTGGGTCTCAGCTCTGGGGCCAACGTCCTGACTTTC.